The clone carrying this T cell receptor beta chain has only one observation. The antigen is not known. This sample stems from a study of regulatory T cells in long-lasting Graves disease. Broader study findings: Favored usage of TRBV28, TRBJ1-2 and TRBJ2-5 was recorded in persistent disease.

Researchers made TCR beta libraries by using iRepertoire HTBI primers and running Arm-PCR on CDR3 regions. A single record per CDR3 protein comes from TCRdb applying MiXCR to the multiplex PCR reads. The top ten hold less than 45% of the sample, which has 320,000 or so distinct CDR3 sequences, over 15% seen once. From germline, CDR1 is DFQATT and CDR2 SNEGSKA (reference sequence). Trimming left V 8 bases short and J 3 bases short, with 14 bases between. This CDR3 is 13 amino acids long. Regarding time point: newly diagnosed GD, antithyroid drugs for less than 3 months. PBMCs were the source of the RNA used for TCR sequencing.

Sequencing was performed on peripheral blood mononuclear cells (PBMCs), taken at new diagnosis, from a patient treated with antithyroid drugs. V usage is TRBV20-1 and J usage is TRBJ2-1, with D possibly TRBD2 on 7 matching bases. The TCR comes from a female donor with Graves disease. CDR3 nucleotides: TGCAGTTGGGGGGGGGCGGGCTACAATGAGCAGTTCTTC. Translating it yields CSWGGAGYNEQFF.